The 26 T cell receptor beta chains below were found in one sample sequenced in a study of OX40 agonist ivuxolimab in advanced cancers. Assay: immunoSEQ multiplex PCR; the TCRdb copy retains only in-frame clones and omits some. The sample shows about 71,000 clones, 90% to 95% of them seen only once. The specimen was CD4+ or CD8+ T cells sorted from blood, collected in a trial of the OX40 agonist ivuxolimab. All receptors come from an adult with an advanced solid tumor such as melanoma, head and neck, liver or kidney cancer.

V usage is TRBV9 and J usage is TRBJ1-2; perhaps TRBD1 as D (5 bases). Germline lookup yields CDR1 SGDLS and CDR2 YYNGEE. The CDR3 sequence is 15 residues long. V was pared by 3 bases and J by 4 bases, with 16 bases between. CDR3 protein: CASSDLGHLGYGYTF. CDR3 nucleotide sequence: TGTGCCAGCAGCGACTTAGGACATTTGGGCTATGGCTACACCTTC.

The J gene is TRBJ2-3, the V gene TRBV27, with 9 bases aligning to TRBD2. With V trimmed by 6 bases and J by 0 bases, 13 bases remained unmatched. CDR3 length equals 18 residues. Germline loops: CDR1 MNHEY, CDR2 SMNVEV (reference sequence). The CDR3: CASSRLGSGGPSTDTQYF. As DNA, the CDR3 is TGTGCCAGCAGCCGCCTGGGTAGCGGGGGACCTAGCACAGATACGCAGTATTTT.

The genes are TRBV27 and TRBJ2-5; D is unclear. Germline assignment: CDR1 MNHEY and CDR2 SMNVEV (reference sequence). CDR3 size: 13 residues. Trimming pared 2 bases from V and 3 bases from J, leaving 7 bases between. CDR3: CASSLGQEETQYF. Written as DNA, the CDR3 is TGTGCCAGCAGTTTAGGGCAGGAAGAGACCCAGTACTTC.

The chain has TRBV10-3 and TRBJ2-3; the D gene is possibly TRBD1 (5 bases). Trimming removed 0 bases at V and 3 bases at J, with 10 bases between. Germline V gene data show CDR1 as ENHRY and CDR2 as SYGVKD. CDR3 size: 15 residues. The CDR3 DNA follows: TGTGCCATCAGTGAGTCGGGCAGGGAAACAGATACGCAGTATTTT. Encoded protein: CAISESGRETDTQYF.

The chain has TRBV7-8 and TRBJ1-1, with D maybe TRBD1 (6 bases). CDR1 SGHVS and CDR2 FQNEAQ come from the germline V gene. Deletions cut 5 bases from V and 4 bases from J, with 11 bases between. CDR3 length: 13 residues. This CDR3 is CASSPTGFTEAFF. The CDR3 DNA is TGTGCCAGCAGCCCTACAGGGTTCACTGAAGCTTTCTTT.

The rearrangement joins TRBV11-2 to TRBJ1-5; tentative D call: TRBD1 (6 bases). CDR3 length: 19 residues. The V gene's germline CDR1 is SGHAT and CDR2 FQNNGV. V was shortened by 4 bases and J by 0 bases, with 22 bases between the two germline ends. The CDR3 here is CASSSHPSQGMDSNQPQHF. The CDR3 DNA follows: TGTGCCAGCAGCTCCCACCCCTCACAGGGAATGGATAGCAATCAGCCCCAGCATTTT.

The chain uses TRBV29-1 and TRBJ2-7, with TRBD1 matching over 8 bases. Germline lookup yields CDR1 SQVTM and CDR2 ANQGSEA. The V and J ends lost 0 bases and 4 bases, in that order; junction bases with no gene match: 5. The CDR3 length is 14 residues. The DNA of the CDR3 is TGCAGCGTTGAAGAAGGCGGACAGGGTTACGAGCAGTACTTC. Its translation is CSVEEGGQGYEQYF.

In its sample, this clone was seen once. The rearrangement uses TRBV27 and TRBJ2-5; D is tentatively TRBD1 or TRBD2 (5 bases each). The CDR3 sequence is 13 residues long. The germline gives CDR1 MNHEY, CDR2 SMNVEV (reference sequence). V lost 4 bases and J 4 bases, leaving 10 bases between the germline ends. The CDR3 spells CASSSWDGETQYF. The CDR3 nucleotides are TGTGCCAGCAGTTCTTGGGACGGAGAGACCCAGTACTTC.

The chain is built from TRBV27 and TRBJ1-1; 12 bases are shared with TRBD1. From germline, CDR1 is MNHEY and CDR2 SMNVEV (reference sequence). The CDR3 extends over 18 amino acids. Trimming cost V 5 bases and J 1 base; bases outside gene matches: 11. The CDR3 spells CASSLLGTGGAGNTEAFF. The DNA of the CDR3 is TGTGCCAGCAGTCTTCTAGGGACAGGGGGCGCGGGGAACACTGAAGCTTTCTTT.

The chain links TRBV27 to TRBJ2-3, with D tentatively TRBD1 or TRBD2 (5 bases each). The CDR3 runs to 20 residues. Trimming cost V 4 bases and J 1 base, with 27 bases left between them. The germline CDR1 and CDR2 sequences are MNHEY and SMNVEV (reference sequence). Here the CDR3 DNA reads TGTGCCAGCAGTTCCCAGGGTATTCCAGCCGGGATTAGCGGCACAGATACGCAGTATTTT. Translating it yields CASSSQGIPAGISGTDTQYF.

The rearrangement links TRBV27 to TRBJ2-1; TRBD1 matches 9 bases. Unmatched junction bases numbered 3, after V lost 2 bases and J lost 10 bases. Per the germline V gene, CDR1 is MNHEY and CDR2 is SMNVEV (reference sequence). This CDR3 contains 13 residues. The CDR3, as DNA: TGTGCCAGCAGTTTAGGACAGGGGACGGAGCAGTTCTTC. Translating it yields CASSLGQGTEQFF.

The CDR3 nucleotides are TGTGCCAGCAGCTATAGCGGGGGGGCCTACGAGCAGTACTTC. It is translated as CASSYSGGAYEQYF. V is TRBV4-2 and J is TRBJ2-7, with 11 bases identical to TRBD2. V lost 5 bases to trimming and J lost 2 bases; unmatched junction nucleotides: 2. This CDR3 region has 14 residues. CDR1 is LGHNA and CDR2 is YNFKEQ in the germline V gene.

The chain carries TRBV5-6 and TRBJ2-7; no reliable D call. This CDR3 region has 15 residues. The germline V and J ends were trimmed by 4 bases and 2 bases, with 16 bases remaining between them. Germline lookup yields CDR1 SGHDT and CDR2 YYEEEE. CDR3 sequence: CASSPYTKGPYEQYF. CDR3 sequence (DNA): TGTGCCAGCAGCCCATACACAAAAGGACCCTACGAGCAGTACTTC.

J is TRBJ2-2 and V is TRBV7-9; tentative D call: TRBD2 (6 bases). Trimming took off 5 bases at V and 4 bases at J, with 17 bases between the two ends. Germline CDR1 and CDR2: SEHNR and FQNEAQ (reference sequence). This CDR3 comprises 16 residues. CDR3 loop: CASSTWDVGGTGELFF. The CDR3 nucleotides are TGTGCCAGCAGCACCTGGGACGTGGGAGGCACCGGGGAGCTGTTTTTT. Looking up the rest from reference TRBV7-9 and TRBJ2-2 gives the full variable domain: DTGVSQNPRHKITKRGQNVTFRCDPISEHNRLYWYRQTLGQGPEFLTYFQNEAQLEKSRLLSDRFSAERPKGSFSTLEIQRTEQGDSAMYLCASSTWDVGGTGELFFGEGSRLTVL.

The rearrangement links TRBV5-4 to TRBJ2-2, with D possibly TRBD1 on 6 matching bases. Per the germline V gene, CDR1 is SGHNT and CDR2 is YYREEE (reference sequence). The CDR3 runs 14 residues. V was cut by 0 bases and J by 6 bases, with 9 bases left in between. The CDR3 region has the DNA TGTGCCAGCAGCTTGGTTGGGGGCCCCGGGGAGCTGTTTTTT. Residues: CASSLVGGPGELFF.

J is TRBJ2-7 and V is TRBV27, with D perhaps matching TRBD2 (6 bases). Per the germline V gene, CDR1 is MNHEY and CDR2 is SMNVEV (reference sequence). This CDR3 comprises 14 residues. Between the trimmed V and J ends, which lost 3 bases and 6 bases, there was a span of 15 bases. The CDR3 DNA reads as TGTGCCAGCAGTTTCCGGGACTCTGCCCCCGAGCAGTACTTC. Translated, it gives CASSFRDSAPEQYF.

The chain is built from TRBV7-6 and TRBJ1-1, with D possibly being TRBD1 (5 bases). There are 13 residues in the CDR3. V was trimmed by 0 bases and J by 5 bases, leaving 7 bases between them. Per the germline V gene, CDR1 is SGHVS and CDR2 is FNYEAQ. This chain's CDR3 is CASSLATDTEAFF. The CDR3 DNA reads TGTGCCAGCAGCTTAGCGACAGATACTGAAGCTTTCTTT.

The chain recombines TRBV10-3 with TRBJ1-1; tentative D call: TRBD1 (6 bases). The CDR3 covers 14 residues. The V end lost 11 bases, the J end lost 7 bases, and 23 bases lay between the germline ends. Germline lookup yields CDR1 ENHRY and CDR2 SYGVKD. The CDR3 spells CAVETGGGASEAFF. For the CDR3, the DNA is TGTGCCGTGGAGACGGGCGGGGGGGCTAGTGAAGCTTTCTTT.

The sample holds one count of this clone. J is TRBJ1-4 and V is TRBV7-9; 11 bases match TRBD1. This CDR3 region has 16 residues. Germline V gene sequence: CDR1 SEHNR, CDR2 FQNEAQ (reference sequence). Losses at the gene ends were 6 bases for V and 12 bases for J; bases not matched to a gene: 15. The CDR3 nucleotides are TGTGCCAGCAGTCTAGAGTCCGGGACAGGGGGTGAGGAACTGTTTTTT. This sequence encodes CASSLESGTGGEELFF.

J is TRBJ1-5 and V is TRBV19; D is unclear. The CDR3 extends over 15 amino acids. Germline CDR1 LNHDA, CDR2 SQIVND (reference sequence). The V end lost 1 base, the J end lost 2 bases, and 9 bases lay between the germline ends. The CDR3: CASSIGGLRNQPQHF. In nucleotides, the CDR3 is TGTGCCAGTAGTATAGGTGGGTTACGCAATCAGCCCCAGCATTTT.

The rearrangement joins TRBV7-7 to TRBJ2-2; D possibly matches TRBD1 or TRBD2 (7 bases each). V gave up 7 bases and J gave up 4 bases, with 10 bases separating them. The CDR3 is made up of 13 amino acids. The germline V gene encodes CDR1 SSHAT and CDR2 FNYEAQ (reference sequence). Written as DNA, the CDR3 is TGTGCCAGCACAGGGGGGGGCACCGGGGAGCTGTTTTTT. Translation gives CASTGGGTGELFF.

The chain joins TRBV4-2 to TRBJ2-3; 9 bases line up with TRBD2. CDR3 length: 17 amino acids. Germline loops: CDR1 LGHNA, CDR2 YNFKEQ. Losses at the gene ends were 3 bases for V and 2 bases for J; bases not matched to a gene: 9. The CDR3 nucleotides read TGTGCCAGCAGCCACCCTGGGCTAGCGGGAAACACAGATACGCAGTATTTT. This encodes CASSHPGLAGNTDTQYF.

This chain uses TRBV29-1 with TRBJ1-1; D unresolved. The CDR3 is 14 amino acids. Trimming shortened V by 0 bases and J by 0 bases, and 8 bases separated the two germline ends. CDR1 is SQVTM and CDR2 is ANQGSEA in the germline V gene. The CDR3 nucleotides are TGCAGCGTTGAAGAAGGGAGCCTGAACACTGAAGCTTTCTTT. Amino acid sequence: CSVEEGSLNTEAFF.

The CDR3 reads CASSLAGGFYNEQFF. CDR3 coding DNA: TGTGCCAGCAGCTTAGCAGGGGGATTCTACAATGAGCAGTTCTTC. J is TRBJ2-1 and V is TRBV7-6, with D perhaps matching TRBD1 (6 bases). This CDR3 region has 15 residues. V lost 0 bases, J lost 3 bases, and 9 bases lay in between. Per the germline V gene, CDR1 is SGHVS and CDR2 is FNYEAQ.

This clone was detected once. The chain joins TRBV6-5 to TRBJ2-5; 7 positions match TRBD1. Unmatched junction bases numbered 4, after V lost 0 bases and J lost 3 bases. Germline-derived CDR1 and CDR2 are MNHEY and SVGAGI. The CDR3 runs 15 residues. Here the CDR3 DNA reads TGTGCCAGCAGTTACTCTGGGACAGCGAAAGAGACCCAGTACTTC. Its protein product is CASSYSGTAKETQYF.

This clone was counted once. V gene TRBV5-1 combines with J gene TRBJ1-2; the D is unclear. The CDR3 length is 18 residues. V dropped 0 bases and J dropped 4 bases, with 22 bases sitting between them. Germline V CDR1 and CDR2: SGHRS, YFSETQ. The CDR3 region is CASSLVPGSEVKGYGYTF. The DNA of the CDR3 is TGCGCCAGCAGCTTGGTACCGGGGTCAGAGGTAAAAGGCTATGGCTACACCTTC.